Following are 32 T cell receptor beta chains from one sample sequenced in a study of blood T cell repertoires in COVID-19. Assay used: immunoSEQ multiplex PCR; TCRdb lists only in-frame clones, some missing. The sample has about 210,000 clones; approximately 86% are singletons. The sample taken for sequencing was peripheral blood. Receptors were obtained from a man aged 40-49 years with acute or convalescent COVID-19.

CDR3 region: CASSFGGPGAYEQYF. The CDR3, as DNA: TGTGCCAGCAGCTTTGGGGGACCGGGGGCCTACGAGCAGTACTTC. This chain connects TRBV7-2 to TRBJ2-7; D perhaps matches TRBD2 (6 bases). The CDR3 spans 15 residues. Looked up from germline, CDR1 is SGHTA and CDR2 is FQGNSA. V dropped 3 bases and J dropped 2 bases, with 14 bases sitting between them.

The genes are TRBV5-1 and TRBJ2-5; tentatively, D is TRBD1 (6 bases). This CDR3 spans 15 amino acids. The germline V gene has CDR1 SGHRS and CDR2 YFSETQ. Trimming took 0 bases from V and 1 from J, leaving 10 bases between them. The CDR3 DNA follows: TGCGCCAGCAGCTTGGGGCAGGGGCCCCAAGAGACCCAGTACTTC. Its protein product is CASSLGQGPQETQYF.

CDR3 nucleotide sequence: TGTGCCAGCAGTGAAGAGGTGGGGGGTGGGCAGTATTTT. This sequence encodes CASSEEVGGGQYF. The chain recombines TRBV6-1 with TRBJ2-3; a weak D match, TRBD2 (6 bases). The CDR3 has 13 residues. CDR1 and CDR2 from the germline V gene are MNHNS and SASEGT. V gave up 1 base and J gave up 11 bases, with 13 bases separating them.

This chain uses TRBV5-1 with TRBJ2-7; 9 nucleotides match TRBD2. V shed 5 bases, J shed 1 base, and the junction held 1 base outside the gene matches. CDR1 and CDR2 from the germline V gene are SGHRS and YFSETQ. There are 13 residues in the CDR3. CDR3 in DNA: TGCGCCAGCAGGACTAGCGGATCCTACGAGCAGTACTTC. This codes for CASRTSGSYEQYF.

The V gene is TRBV6-6, the J gene TRBJ2-3; TRBD1 aligns across 10 bases. The CDR3 runs to 18 residues. With V trimmed by 5 bases and J by 6 bases, 17 bases remained unmatched. In germline, CDR1 is MNHNY, CDR2 SVGAGI (reference sequence). The CDR3: CASSQIPPGQGSKDTQYF. CDR3 sequence (DNA): TGTGCCAGCAGTCAAATCCCCCCGGGACAGGGGAGTAAGGATACGCAGTATTTT.

V is TRBV3-1 (or the pseudogene TRBV3-2) and J is TRBJ2-1; weak D call: TRBD2 (5 bases). CDR1 and CDR2 from the germline V gene are LGHDT and YNNKEL (reference sequence). This CDR3 is built from 16 residues. Trimming stripped 4 bases from V and 5 bases from J, with 18 bases between. Here the CDR3 DNA reads TGTGCCAGCAGCCCGAACCAACGGCGGGTTAACAATGAGCAGTTCTTC. This encodes CASSPNQRRVNNEQFF.

The gene calls are TRBV10-3 and TRBJ1-2; the match to TRBD1 covers 7 bases. The CDR3 length is 13 residues. J lost 4 bases, V lost 6 bases, and 5 bases had no gene match. Germline loops: CDR1 ENHRY, CDR2 SYGVKD. CDR3 sequence: CAIRTGRTYGYTF. The CDR3 coding sequence is TGTGCCATCAGGACAGGGCGGACCTATGGCTACACCTTC.

V usage is TRBV6-5 and J usage is TRBJ2-1; 11 positions match TRBD1. Germline lookup yields CDR1 MNHEY and CDR2 SVGAGI. The CDR3 spans 14 residues. Trimming at V came to 6 bases and at J to 7 bases, leaving 5 bases not matched to a gene. Written as DNA, the CDR3 is TGTGCCAGCAGCCGGGACAGGGGGAGAAATGAGCAGTTCTTC. Its protein product is CASSRDRGRNEQFF.

The chain recombines TRBV19 with TRBJ1-5; TRBD1 matches 10 bases. The germline gives CDR1 LNHDA, CDR2 SQIVND (reference sequence). V lost 9 bases, J lost 3 bases, and 8 bases stayed unmatched. The CDR3 has 15 amino acids. CDR3 bases: TGTGCCAGCAACCGGGACAGGGGACCCAATCAGCCCCAGCATTTT. Protein: CASNRDRGPNQPQHF.

This rearrangement joins TRBV5-1 to TRBJ2-3; TRBD1 might be the D (6 bases). CDR3 size: 16 residues. CDR1 SGHRS and CDR2 YFSETQ come from the germline V gene. Trimming shortened V by 4 bases and J by 0 bases, and 15 bases separated the two germline ends. CDR3 DNA: TGCGCCAGCAGCCTTGGACAGTCTTCTAGCACAGATACGCAGTATTTT. Translated: CASSLGQSSSTDTQYF.

This chain links TRBV7-9 with TRBJ2-1; perhaps TRBD1 as D (6 bases). The germline V gene has CDR1 SEHNR and CDR2 FQNEAQ (reference sequence). The CDR3 has 12 residues. V lost 5 bases, J lost 15 bases, and 17 bases lay in between. The CDR3 sequence: CASSTGPARGFF. Here the CDR3 DNA reads TGTGCCAGCAGCACAGGGCCGGCCCGCGGGTTCTTC.

The chain carries TRBV2 and TRBJ1-4; possibly TRBD1 for D (5 bases). Trimming cost V 10 bases and J 3 bases, with 18 bases left between them. The germline V gene encodes CDR1 SNHLY and CDR2 FYNNEI. The CDR3 totals 15 residues. The CDR3 region is CATEGTGVANEKLFF. DNA of the CDR3: TGTGCCACCGAGGGGACGGGAGTAGCTAATGAAAAACTGTTTTTT.

This clone was detected once. The genes are TRBV27 and TRBJ2-5, with TRBD2 matching 10 bases. The germline V gene encodes CDR1 MNHEY and CDR2 SMNVEV (reference sequence). This CDR3 region has 18 residues. The trim removed 1 base at V and 1 base at J, leaving 9 bases unmatched. The CDR3 sequence is CASSLFSGTSALQETQYF. In DNA form, the CDR3 reads TGTGCCAGCAGTTTATTCTCCGGGACTAGCGCTCTCCAAGAGACCCAGTACTTC.

The gene calls are TRBV18 and TRBJ1-1, with 7 bases fitting TRBD1. The J segment lost 0 bases and the V segment lost 5 bases, leaving 6 bases of the junction unmatched. The germline gives CDR1 KGHSH, CDR2 LQKENI. The CDR3 runs 15 residues. CDR3 DNA sequence: TGTGCCAGCTCAAAAAGGGGGCCGGTGAACACTGAAGCTTTCTTT. Translating gives CASSKRGPVNTEAFF.

The chain carries TRBV19 and TRBJ1-5; a possible D gene is TRBD1 (5 bases). V was shortened by 3 bases and J by 3 bases, with 12 bases between the two germline ends. Germline CDR1 reads LNHDA; CDR2 reads SQIVND (reference sequence). This CDR3 spans 15 amino acids. CDR3 protein: CASSIGGENNQPQHF. Here the CDR3 DNA reads TGTGCCAGTAGTATCGGGGGGGAGAACAATCAGCCCCAGCATTTT. Based on the CDR3 plus reference TRBV19 and TRBJ1-5, the full variable domain is DGGITQSPKYLFRKEGQNVTLSCEQNLNHDAMYWYRQDPGQGLRLIYYSQIVNDFQKGDIAEGYSVSREKKESFPLTVTSAQKNPTAFYLCASSIGGENNQPQHFGDGTRLSIL.

V usage is TRBV7-8 and J usage is TRBJ2-3, with D possibly being TRBD1 (6 bases). The V gene lost 2 bases and the J gene lost 2 bases, with 14 bases spanning the gap. CDR3 length: 16 amino acids. The germline V gene encodes CDR1 SGHVS and CDR2 FQNEAQ. The CDR3 region has the DNA TGTGCCAGCAGCTTACCACAGGGATTGGACACAGATACGCAGTATTTT. Translated, it gives CASSLPQGLDTDTQYF.

V gene TRBV19 combines with J gene TRBJ1-6, with D possibly matching TRBD1 (6 bases). The germline V gene has CDR1 LNHDA and CDR2 SQIVND (reference sequence). CDR3 length: 17 residues. V dropped 9 bases and J dropped 0 bases, with 18 bases sitting between them. The CDR3 loop reads CASSPGQSSSYNSPLHF. DNA for the CDR3: TGTGCCAGCTCCCCAGGACAGTCGAGCTCCTATAATTCACCCCTCCACTTT.

The rearrangement uses TRBV28 and TRBJ1-1, with 9 bases aligning to TRBD1. After removal of 0 bases from V and 3 bases from J, the junction contained 2 bases not matched to a gene. Germline V gene data show CDR1 as MDHEN and CDR2 as SYDVKM. CDR3 length: 15 amino acids. This CDR3 reads CASSLWTGGDTEAFF. In nucleotides, the CDR3 is TGTGCCAGCAGTTTATGGACAGGGGGGGACACTGAAGCTTTCTTT.

V is TRBV7-9 and J is TRBJ2-1; 7 bases match TRBD1. The CDR3 has 19 residues. The trim removed 4 bases at V and 4 bases at J, leaving 19 bases unmatched. Germline CDR1 reads SEHNR; CDR2 reads FQNEAQ (reference sequence). The chain's CDR3 is CASSSSGTVPVFKYNEQFF. The CDR3 region has the DNA TGTGCCAGCAGCTCGTCCGGGACAGTGCCAGTATTCAAATACAATGAGCAGTTCTTC. Full variable domain (rest looked up from reference TRBV7-9 and TRBJ2-1): DTGVSQNPRHKITKRGQNVTFRCDPISEHNRLYWYRQTLGQGPEFLTYFQNEAQLEKSRLLSDRFSAERPKGSFSTLEIQRTEQGDSAMYLCASSSSGTVPVFKYNEQFFGPGTRLTVL.

This clone has a single count. The chain recombines TRBV15 with TRBJ1-2; 8 bases align to TRBD1. The germline V gene has CDR1 LNHNV and CDR2 YYDKDF (reference sequence). The CDR3 loop spans 14 amino acids. The J segment lost 6 bases and the V segment lost 0 bases, leaving 3 bases of the junction unmatched. The CDR3 loop reads CATSRDRTGNGYTF. The CDR3 bases are TGTGCCACCAGCAGAGATAGGACAGGGAATGGCTACACCTTC.

The V gene is TRBV6-5, the J gene TRBJ2-1; possible D gene TRBD2, 5 bases. The CDR3 runs to 15 residues. From germline, CDR1 is MNHEY and CDR2 SVGAGI. The ends were cut back, 4 bases at V and 5 bases at J, with 15 bases in the middle. The CDR3 DNA sequence: TGTGCCAGCAGTTGGGCCCGCAGCGGCAACAATGAGCAGTTCTTC. This translates into CASSWARSGNNEQFF.

This chain links TRBV29-1 with TRBJ2-7; 11 nucleotides align to TRBD2. The V segment lost 6 bases and the J segment 6 bases; nucleotides outside the gene matches: 19. Germline CDR1 reads SQVTM; CDR2 reads ANQGSEA. The CDR3 has 17 amino acids. The CDR3 reads CSVLLAGALTVSSEQYF. DNA for the CDR3: TGCAGCGTCCTACTAGCGGGGGCCTTAACGGTATCCAGCGAGCAGTACTTC.

This clone has a count of ten or more. The chain uses TRBV27 and TRBJ1-2; 7 nucleotides line up with TRBD1. This CDR3 has 13 amino acids. V shed 5 bases, J shed 8 bases, and the junction held 8 bases outside the gene matches. Germline CDR1 is MNHEY and CDR2 is SMNVEV (reference sequence). CDR3 protein: CASSLTGYRGYTF. CDR3 coding DNA: TGTGCCAGCAGTCTGACAGGGTATAGAGGCTACACCTTC.

This chain uses TRBV7-3 with TRBJ2-1, with no clear D. Trimming took 5 bases from V and 0 from J, leaving 11 bases between them. Germline CDR1 and CDR2: SGHTA and FQGTGA. CDR3 length equals 15 residues. In nucleotides, the CDR3 is TGTGCCAGCAGCCTCTTAACCAGCTCCTACAATGAGCAGTTCTTC. It is translated as CASSLLTSSYNEQFF.

V is TRBV5-1 and J is TRBJ1-5; 7 bases agree with TRBD1. This CDR3 spans 13 amino acids. Trimming at V came to 3 bases and at J to 7 bases, leaving 4 bases not matched to a gene. Germline assignment: CDR1 SGHRS and CDR2 YFSETQ. For the CDR3, the DNA is TGCGCCAGCAGCTCAACAGGGGTACAGCCCCAGCATTTT. Translating gives CASSSTGVQPQHF. Full variable domain (rest looked up from reference TRBV5-1 and TRBJ1-5): KAGVTQTPRYLIKTRGQQVTLSCSPISGHRSVSWYQQTPGQGLQFLFEYFSETQRNKGNFPGRFSGRQFSNSRSEMNVSTLELGDSALYLCASSSTGVQPQHFGDGTRLSIL.

The sample holds one count of this clone. The chain employs TRBV11-3 and TRBJ2-1; 7 bases line up with TRBD1. The CDR3 loop spans 14 amino acids. V shed 5 bases, J shed 10 bases, and the junction held 11 bases outside the gene matches. Germline CDR1 SGHNT, CDR2 YENEEA. In DNA form, the CDR3 reads TGTGCCAGCAGCCCAGGGGGTCGGGGTAACGAGCAGTTCTTC. This sequence encodes CASSPGGRGNEQFF.

The chain links TRBV5-1 to TRBJ1-1; the match to TRBD1 covers 7 bases. From germline, CDR1 is SGHRS and CDR2 YFSETQ. The CDR3 is 16 amino acids. J gave up 0 bases and V 3 bases, and 8 bases lay outside the gene matches. The CDR3 bases are TGCGCCAGCAGCTACGGACAGGAGACATTGAACACTGAAGCTTTCTTT. Protein product: CASSYGQETLNTEAFF.

The chain employs TRBV6-2 or TRBV6-3 and TRBJ1-5; D gene ambiguous. Trimming left V 0 bases short and J 8 bases short, with 14 bases between. From germline, CDR1 is MNHEY and CDR2 SVGEGT. The CDR3 consists of 15 residues. The CDR3 reads CASSYSNGLHEPQHF. As DNA, the CDR3 is TGTGCCAGCAGTTACTCGAATGGACTCCACGAGCCCCAGCATTTT.

The V and J genes are TRBV7-2 and TRBJ2-5; 8 nucleotides line up with TRBD2. With V trimmed by 6 bases and J by 3 bases, 9 bases remained unmatched. The CDR3 has 15 amino acids. Germline CDR1 and CDR2: SGHTA and FQGNSA. CDR3 residues: CASRGALRGEETQYF. The CDR3 DNA sequence: TGTGCCAGCAGGGGCGCTCTGCGGGGGGAAGAGACCCAGTACTTC.

This chain connects TRBV27 to TRBJ2-1, with a tentative D call TRBD1 (7 bases). This CDR3 is 17 amino acids long. Germline loops: CDR1 MNHEY, CDR2 SMNVEV (reference sequence). The V gene lost 9 bases and the J gene lost 9 bases, with 30 bases spanning the gap. CDR3 residues: CARRGPRLAPAAGEQFF. CDR3 nucleotides: TGTGCCAGAAGGGGGCCCCGACTGGCCCCCGCAGCGGGTGAGCAGTTCTTC.

This clone was counted a single time. CDR3 coding DNA: TGTGCCAGCAGCTTAAATGGGGGAGGGAGGTACAATGAGCAGTTCTTC. Translated: CASSLNGGGRYNEQFF. V usage is TRBV7-3 and J usage is TRBJ2-1, with 7 positions matching TRBD2. V trimming: 1 base; J trimming: 4 bases; junction bases outside the gene matches: 7. Germline lookup yields CDR1 SGHTA and CDR2 FQGTGA. The CDR3 is 16 residues long.

The genes are TRBV5-4 and TRBJ2-7; 8 nucleotides agree with TRBD2. The CDR3 sequence is 15 residues long. Looked up from germline, CDR1 is SGHNT and CDR2 is YYREEE (reference sequence). Germline trimming cut 4 bases from V and 7 bases from J; bases unmatched to any gene: 13. CDR3 nucleotides: TGTGCCAGCAGCGTCCTCCTAGCGGGCGGGGGAGAGCAGTACTTC. It yields the protein CASSVLLAGGGEQYF.